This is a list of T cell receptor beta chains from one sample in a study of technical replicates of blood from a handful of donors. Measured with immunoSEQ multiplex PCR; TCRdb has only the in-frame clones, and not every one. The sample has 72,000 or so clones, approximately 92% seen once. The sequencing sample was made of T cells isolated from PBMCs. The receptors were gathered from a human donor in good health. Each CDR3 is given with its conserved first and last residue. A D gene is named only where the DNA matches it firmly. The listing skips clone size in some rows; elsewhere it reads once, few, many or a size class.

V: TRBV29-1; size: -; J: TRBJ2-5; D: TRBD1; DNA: TGCAGCAAAACTCAGGGGGCCGATGAGACCCAGTACTTC; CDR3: CSKTQGADETQYF
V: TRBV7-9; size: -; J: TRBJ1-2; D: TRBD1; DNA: TGTGCCAGCAGCTTAGGAGGGGACAGGGGGCGAAATCATGGCTACACCTTC; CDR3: CASSLGGDRGRNHGYTF
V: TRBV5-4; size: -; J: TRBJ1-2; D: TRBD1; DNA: TGTGCCAGCAGCTTGATCTGGACAGGGGGCCTCAACTATGGCTACACCTTC; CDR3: CASSLIWTGGLNYGYTF
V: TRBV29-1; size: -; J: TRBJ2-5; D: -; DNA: TGCAGCGTTGAAGATCAGGCCGGATGGAAAGAGACCCAGTACTTC; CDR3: CSVEDQAGWKETQYF
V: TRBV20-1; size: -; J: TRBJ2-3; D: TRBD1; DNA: TGCAGGCTAGACAGGGAAGATACGCAGTATTTT; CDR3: CRLDREDTQYF
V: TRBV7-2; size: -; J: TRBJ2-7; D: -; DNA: TGTGCCAGCAGCTTAGATCTACTGACCTACGAGCAGTACTTC; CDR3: CASSLDLLTYEQYF
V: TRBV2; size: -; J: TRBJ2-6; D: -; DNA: TGTGCCAGCGACAGCTCTGGGGCCAACGTCCTGACTTTC; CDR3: CASDSSGANVLTF
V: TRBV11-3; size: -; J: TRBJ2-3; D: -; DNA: TGTGCCAGCAGCTCTCAAGCGGTGAGCACAGATACGCAGTATTTT; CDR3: CASSSQAVSTDTQYF
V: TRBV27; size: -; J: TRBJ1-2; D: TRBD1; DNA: TGTGCCAGCAGTCCCGGGACAGCTGGCTACACCTTC; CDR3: CASSPGTAGYTF
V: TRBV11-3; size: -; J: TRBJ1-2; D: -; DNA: TGTGCCAGCAGCTTATTGGGCAGGGACTATGGCTACACCTTC; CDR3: CASSLLGRDYGYTF
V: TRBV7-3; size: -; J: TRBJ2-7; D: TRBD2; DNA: TGTGCCAGCAGCTTAACCTGGACAGGGGGCGCGACATCTCGGACTAGCGGGAGATACGAGCAGTACTTC; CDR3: CASSLTWTGGATSRTSGRYEQYF
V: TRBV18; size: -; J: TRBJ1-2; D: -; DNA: TGTGCCAGCTCACCCTCGGGGTTGGACTATGGCTACACCTTC; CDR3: CASSPSGLDYGYTF
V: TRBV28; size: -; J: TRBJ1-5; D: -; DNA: TGTGCCAGCAGTTCGCCGCGAAAAACGGATCAGCCCCAGCATTTT; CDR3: CASSSPRKTDQPQHF
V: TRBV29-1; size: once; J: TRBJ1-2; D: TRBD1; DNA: TGCAGCGCTCCGGGACAGAGTAACTATGGCTACACCTTC; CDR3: CSAPGQSNYGYTF
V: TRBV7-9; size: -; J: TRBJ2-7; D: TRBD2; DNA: TGTGCCAGCAGCTTTGGTCTAGCGGGACTCGGCGGCGAGCAGTACTTC; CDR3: CASSFGLAGLGGEQYF
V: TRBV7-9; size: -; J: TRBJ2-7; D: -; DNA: TGTGCCAGCAACGACCAGGGGGGCGAGCAGTACTTC; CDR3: CASNDQGGEQYF
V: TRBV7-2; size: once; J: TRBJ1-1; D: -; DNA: TGTGCCAGCAGCCTACAGGGAGTACCTGAAGCTTTCTTT; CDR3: CASSLQGVPEAFF
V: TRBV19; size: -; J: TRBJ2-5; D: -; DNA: TGTGCCAGTAGTATGAGGTCAGAGACCCAGTACTTC; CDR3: CASSMRSETQYF
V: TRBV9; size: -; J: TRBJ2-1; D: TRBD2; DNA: TGTGCCAGCAGCGTAGCTAGCGGGAGTGTAGGCAATGAGCAGTTCTTC; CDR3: CASSVASGSVGNEQFF
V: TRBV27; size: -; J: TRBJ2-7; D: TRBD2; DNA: TGTGCCAGCAGTTTATTATTTAGCGGGAGATTCTACGAGCAGTACTTC; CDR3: CASSLLFSGRFYEQYF
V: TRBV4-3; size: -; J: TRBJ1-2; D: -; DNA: TGCGCCAGCAGCCAAGCCACAGGCAACTATGGCTACACCTTC; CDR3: CASSQATGNYGYTF
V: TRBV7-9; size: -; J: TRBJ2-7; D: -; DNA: TGTGCCAGCAGTCATGGGACTTCCTACGAGCAGTACTTC; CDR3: CASSHGTSYEQYF
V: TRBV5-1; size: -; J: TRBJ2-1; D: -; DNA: TGCGCCAGCACCACACACCGATGGCTAGCGAACTACAATGAGCAGTTCTTC; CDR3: CASTTHRWLANYNEQFF
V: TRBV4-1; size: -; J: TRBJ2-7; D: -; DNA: TGCGCCAGCAGCCAAGAAAGGAAGGCAGGAAAGTACGAGCAGTACTTC; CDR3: CASSQERKAGKYEQYF
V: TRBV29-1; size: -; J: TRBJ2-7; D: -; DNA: TGCAGCGTTGGTGGGCGGGAAGCCTACGAGCAGTACTTC; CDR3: CSVGGREAYEQYF
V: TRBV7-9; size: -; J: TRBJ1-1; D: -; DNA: TGTGCCAGCAGCTTAGTAACTGAAGCTTTCTTT; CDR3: CASSLVTEAFF
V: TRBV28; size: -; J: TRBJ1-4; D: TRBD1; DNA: TGTGCCAGCAGTCGGCAGGGGGCCTATAATGAAAAACTGTTTTTT; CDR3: CASSRQGAYNEKLFF
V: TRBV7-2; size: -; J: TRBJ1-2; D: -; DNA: TGTGCCAGCAGCTTAGGCAGGGCTAACTATGGCTACACCTTC; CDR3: CASSLGRANYGYTF
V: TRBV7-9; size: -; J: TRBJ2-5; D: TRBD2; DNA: TGTGCCAGCAGCCCCCCAATTCGGGAGGGAGAGACCCAGTACTTC; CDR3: CASSPPIREGETQYF
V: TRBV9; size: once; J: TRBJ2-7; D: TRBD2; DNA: TGTGCCAGCAGCGAGAGCGGGAGGGTTTACGAGCAGTACTTC; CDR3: CASSESGRVYEQYF
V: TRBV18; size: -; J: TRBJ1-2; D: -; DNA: TGTGCCAGCTCACCAGTCCCTTCTTATGGCTACACCTTC; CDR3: CASSPVPSYGYTF
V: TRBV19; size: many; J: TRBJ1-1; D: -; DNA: TGTGCCAGTAGTCAACGGGGTTACGAAGCTTTCTTT; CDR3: CASSQRGYEAFF
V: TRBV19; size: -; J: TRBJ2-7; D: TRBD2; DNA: TGTGCCAGTAGCCTAGCGGTCGCCTACGAGCAGTACTTC; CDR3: CASSLAVAYEQYF
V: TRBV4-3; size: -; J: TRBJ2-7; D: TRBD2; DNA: TGCGCCAGCAGCCAAGAGACTAGCGGGATCGTCTTGTACGAGCAGTACTTC; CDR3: CASSQETSGIVLYEQYF
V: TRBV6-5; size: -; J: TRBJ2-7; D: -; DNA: TGTGCCAGCAGTTACGACCCCCGGGGGAGCTCCTACGAGCAGTACTTC; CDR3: CASSYDPRGSSYEQYF
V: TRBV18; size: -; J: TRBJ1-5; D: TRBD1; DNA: TGTGCCAGCTCCTTCGGGGGACAGGGTCATCAGCCCCAGCATTTT; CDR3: CASSFGGQGHQPQHF
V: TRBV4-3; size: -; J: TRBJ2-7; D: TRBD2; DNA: TGCGCCAGCAGCAGAGGACTAGTGGGATACGAGCAGTACTTC; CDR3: CASSRGLVGYEQYF
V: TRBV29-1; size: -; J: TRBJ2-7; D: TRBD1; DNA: TGCAGCGTTTCAACGGGACAGGCCGAGCAGTACTTC; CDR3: CSVSTGQAEQYF
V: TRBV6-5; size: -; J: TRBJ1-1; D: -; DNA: TGTGCCAGCATCGACAGAAAAAACACTGAAGCTTTCTTT; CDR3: CASIDRKNTEAFF
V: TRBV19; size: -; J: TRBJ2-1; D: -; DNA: TGTGCCAGTAGTCACCAGGGCTACGACCTTTGGAACAATGAGCAGTTCTTC; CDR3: CASSHQGYDLWNNEQFF
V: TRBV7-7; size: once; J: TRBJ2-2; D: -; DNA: TGTGCCAGCAGCTTAGGGGGGGACACCGGGGAGCTGTTTTTT; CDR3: CASSLGGDTGELFF
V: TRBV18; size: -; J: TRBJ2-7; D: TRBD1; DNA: TGTGCCAGCTCACGTGGGACAGTTTACGAGCAGTACTTC; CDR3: CASSRGTVYEQYF
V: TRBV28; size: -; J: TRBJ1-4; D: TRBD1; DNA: TGTGCCAGCAGCTTGGGACAGATTAATGAAAAACTGTTTTTT; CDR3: CASSLGQINEKLFF
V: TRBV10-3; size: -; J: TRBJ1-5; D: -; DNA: TGTGCCATCAGTGATAGGGGTGGCAATCAGCCCCAGCATTTT; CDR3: CAISDRGGNQPQHF
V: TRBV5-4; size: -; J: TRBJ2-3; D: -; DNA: TGTGCCACACAGGGAGAGGGGGATACGCAGTATTTT; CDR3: CATQGEGDTQYF
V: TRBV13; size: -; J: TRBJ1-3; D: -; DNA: TGTGCCAGCAGCTTATCTCGGAGGGGAAATTATGGAAACACCATATATTTT; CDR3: CASSLSRRGNYGNTIYF
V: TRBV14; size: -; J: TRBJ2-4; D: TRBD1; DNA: TGTGCCAGCAGCCAGAACAGGGGAGACATTCAGTACTTC; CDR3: CASSQNRGDIQYF
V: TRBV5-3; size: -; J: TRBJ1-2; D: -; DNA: TGTGCCAGAAGCCACGGACAGATGCACTATGGCTACACCTTC; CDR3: CARSHGQMHYGYTF
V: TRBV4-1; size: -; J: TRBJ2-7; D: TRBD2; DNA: TGCGCGTCCACCCAACTAGCGGGACCCTACGAGCAGTACTTC; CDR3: CASTQLAGPYEQYF
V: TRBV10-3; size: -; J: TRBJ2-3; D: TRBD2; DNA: TGTGCCATCCAGACTAGCGGGAGGCTCGGCACAGATACGCAGTATTTT; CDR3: CAIQTSGRLGTDTQYF
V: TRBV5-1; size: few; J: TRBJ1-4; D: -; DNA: TGCGCCAGCAGCAGGGACATTGCTAATGAAAAACTGTTTTTT; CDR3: CASSRDIANEKLFF
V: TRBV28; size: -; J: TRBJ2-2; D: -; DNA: TGTGCCAGCAGTTCGGTGACAGGGAACACCGGGGAGCTGTTTTTT; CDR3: CASSSVTGNTGELFF
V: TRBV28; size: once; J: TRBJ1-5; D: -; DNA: TGTGCCAGCAGTCCAGGGCGTCAGCCCCAGCATTTT; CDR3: CASSPGRQPQHF
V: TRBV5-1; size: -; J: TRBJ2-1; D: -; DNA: TGCGCCAGCAGCTTTACTACTAATCCCCTCTACAATGAGCAGTTCTTC; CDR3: CASSFTTNPLYNEQFF
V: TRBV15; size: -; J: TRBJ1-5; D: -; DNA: TGTGCCACCAGCAGAGTAAGTACCCGACAGTCTAGCAATCAGCCCCAGCATTTT; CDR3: CATSRVSTRQSSNQPQHF
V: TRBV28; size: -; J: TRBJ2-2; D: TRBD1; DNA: TGTGCCAGCAGTCCCCTCGACAGGGATGCCGGGGAGCTGTTTTTT; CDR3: CASSPLDRDAGELFF
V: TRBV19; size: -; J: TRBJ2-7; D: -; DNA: TGTGCCAGTAGTATAGACAGGACCTACGAGCAGTACTTC; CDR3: CASSIDRTYEQYF